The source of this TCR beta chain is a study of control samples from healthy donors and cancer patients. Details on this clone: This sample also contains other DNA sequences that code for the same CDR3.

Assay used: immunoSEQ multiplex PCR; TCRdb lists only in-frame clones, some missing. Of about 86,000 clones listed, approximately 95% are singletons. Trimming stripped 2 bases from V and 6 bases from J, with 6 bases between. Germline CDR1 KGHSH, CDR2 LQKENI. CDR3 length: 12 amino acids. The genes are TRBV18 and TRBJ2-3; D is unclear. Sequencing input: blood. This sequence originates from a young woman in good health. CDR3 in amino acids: CASSPSADTQYF. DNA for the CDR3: TGTGCCAGCTCACCAAGCGCGGATACGCAGTATTTT. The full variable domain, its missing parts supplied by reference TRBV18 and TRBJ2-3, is NAGVMQNPRHLVRRRGQEARLRCSPMKGHSHVYWYRQLPEEGLKFMVYLQKENIIDESGMPKERFSAEFPKEGPSILRIQQVVRGDSAAYFCASSPSADTQYFGPGTRLTVL.